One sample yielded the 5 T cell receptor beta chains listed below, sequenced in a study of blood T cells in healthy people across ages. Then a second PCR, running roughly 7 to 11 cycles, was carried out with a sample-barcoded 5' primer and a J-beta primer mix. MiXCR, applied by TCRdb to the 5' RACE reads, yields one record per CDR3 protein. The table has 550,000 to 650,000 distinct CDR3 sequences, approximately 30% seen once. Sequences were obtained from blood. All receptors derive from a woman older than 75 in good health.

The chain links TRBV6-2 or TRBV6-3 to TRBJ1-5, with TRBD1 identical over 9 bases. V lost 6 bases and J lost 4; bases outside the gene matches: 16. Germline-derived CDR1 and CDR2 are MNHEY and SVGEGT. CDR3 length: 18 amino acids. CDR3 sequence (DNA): TGTGCCAGCAGCTCGACAGGGGGGCTTCGAGAGTCTAATCAGCCCCAGCATTTT. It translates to CASSSTGGLRESNQPQHF.

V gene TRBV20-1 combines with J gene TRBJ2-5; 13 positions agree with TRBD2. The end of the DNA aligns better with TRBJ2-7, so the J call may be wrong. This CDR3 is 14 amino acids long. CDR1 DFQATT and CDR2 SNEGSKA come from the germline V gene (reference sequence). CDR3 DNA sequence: TGCAGTGCTTTCACTAGCGGGAGGGCCTACGAGCAGTACTTC. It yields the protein CSAFTSGRAYEQYF.

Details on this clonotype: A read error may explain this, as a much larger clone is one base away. In nucleotides, the CDR3 is TGCAGTGCTGGGGGACAGGAACGCAATCAGCCCCAGCATTTT. It is translated as CSAGGQERNQPQHF. The gene calls are TRBV20-1 and TRBJ1-5; TRBD1 agrees at 8 bases. J was trimmed by 2 bases and V by 5 bases; bases with no gene match: 5. This CDR3 spans 14 amino acids. Germline V CDR1 and CDR2: DFQATT, SNEGSKA (reference sequence).

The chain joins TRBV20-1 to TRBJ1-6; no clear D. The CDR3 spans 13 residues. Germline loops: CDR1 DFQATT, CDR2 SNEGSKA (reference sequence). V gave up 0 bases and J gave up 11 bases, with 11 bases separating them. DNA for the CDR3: TGCAGTGCTAGAGAAGTCCTCGGGGCACCCCTCCACTTT. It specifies CSAREVLGAPLHF.

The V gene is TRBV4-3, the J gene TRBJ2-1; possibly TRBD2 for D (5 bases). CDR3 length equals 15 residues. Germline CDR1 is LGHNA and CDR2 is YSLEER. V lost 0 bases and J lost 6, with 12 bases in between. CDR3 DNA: TGCGCCAGCAGCCAAGAATTGGACTCCCTCAATGAGCAGTTCTTC. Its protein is CASSQELDSLNEQFF.